This TCR beta chain came from a study of T-cell memory formation after mild COVID-19. TCRdb re-called the 5' RACE reads with MiXCR, one entry per CDR3 protein. The profile shows 560,000 or so distinct CDR3 sequences, roughly 17% of them singletons. The V end was cut by 5 bases, the J end by 9 bases, with 13 bases between. The V gene's germline CDR1 is MNHEY and CDR2 SMNVEV (reference sequence). The CDR3 has 12 residues. This clonotype was seen a handful of times. Its cognate antigen is unknown. Study results and limitations: Cross-reactive memory apparently joined, as some responding clones appeared in pre-infection memory. Researchers report contracting CD4+ clones mostly in CM and EM, with CD8+ clones in EMRA.

The TCR sequence derives from an adult woman who had mild COVID-19 (a few samples of this study predate the infection). Cell type and time point are not known. The V call is TRBV27, the J call TRBJ1-1, with D perhaps matching TRBD1 (5 bases). Material: PBMCs or a T cell subset sorted from them (not recorded which). The CDR3 bases are TGTGCCAGCAGTCCCGGGACCGATCAAGCTTTCTTT. It encodes CASSPGTDQAFF.